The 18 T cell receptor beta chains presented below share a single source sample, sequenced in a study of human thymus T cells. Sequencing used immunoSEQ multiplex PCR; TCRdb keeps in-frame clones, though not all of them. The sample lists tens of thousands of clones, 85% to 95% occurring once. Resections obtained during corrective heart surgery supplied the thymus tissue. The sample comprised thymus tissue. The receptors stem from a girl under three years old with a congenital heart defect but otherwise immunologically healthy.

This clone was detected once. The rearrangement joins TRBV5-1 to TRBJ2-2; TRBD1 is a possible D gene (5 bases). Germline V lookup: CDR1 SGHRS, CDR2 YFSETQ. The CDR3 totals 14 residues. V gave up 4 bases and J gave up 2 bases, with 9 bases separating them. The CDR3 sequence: CASSADRNTGELFF. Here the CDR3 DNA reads TGCGCCAGCAGCGCCGACAGAAACACCGGGGAGCTGTTTTTT.

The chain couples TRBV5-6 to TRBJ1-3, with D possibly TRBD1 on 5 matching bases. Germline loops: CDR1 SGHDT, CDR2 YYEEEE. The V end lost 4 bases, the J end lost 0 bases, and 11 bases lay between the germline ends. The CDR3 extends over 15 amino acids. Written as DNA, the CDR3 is TGTGCCAGCAGCCTCAGGGCGGGCTCTGGAAACACCATATATTTT. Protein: CASSLRAGSGNTIYF.

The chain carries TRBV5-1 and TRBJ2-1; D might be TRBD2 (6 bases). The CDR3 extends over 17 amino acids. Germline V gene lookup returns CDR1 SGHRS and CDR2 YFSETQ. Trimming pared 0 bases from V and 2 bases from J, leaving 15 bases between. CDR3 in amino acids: CASSLDGRGGPYNEQFF. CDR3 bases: TGCGCCAGCAGCTTGGATGGGCGAGGAGGGCCCTACAATGAGCAGTTCTTC.

The CDR3 DNA reads as TGTGCCAGCAGGGGGGCGGAGCGGGAGGGCTTTAATGAGCAGTTCTTC. This encodes CASRGAEREGFNEQFF. This chain uses TRBV2 with TRBJ2-1, with 10 bases aligning to TRBD2. Germline V gives CDR1 SNHLY, CDR2 FYNNEI. V lost 6 bases and J lost 7; bases outside the gene matches: 12. CDR3 length: 16 residues.

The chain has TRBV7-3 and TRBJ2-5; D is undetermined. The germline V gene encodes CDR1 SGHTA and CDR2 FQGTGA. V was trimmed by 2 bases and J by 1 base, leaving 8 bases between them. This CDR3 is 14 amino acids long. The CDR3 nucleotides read TGTGCCAGCAGCTTAGGCCAGTTCCAAGAGACCCAGTACTTC. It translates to CASSLGQFQETQYF. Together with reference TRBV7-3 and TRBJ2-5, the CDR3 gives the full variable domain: GAGVSQTPSNKVTEKGKYVELRCDPISGHTALYWYRQSLGQGPEFLIYFQGTGAADDSGLPNDRFFAVRPEGSVSTLKIQRTERGDSAVYLCASSLGQFQETQYFGPGTRLLVL.

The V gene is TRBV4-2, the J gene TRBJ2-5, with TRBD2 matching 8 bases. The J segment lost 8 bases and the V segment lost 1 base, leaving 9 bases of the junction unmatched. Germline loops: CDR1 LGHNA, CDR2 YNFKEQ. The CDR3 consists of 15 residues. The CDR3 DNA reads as TGTGCCAGCAGCCAAGGAGCGGGAGATTGGGAAACCCAGTACTTC. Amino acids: CASSQGAGDWETQYF.

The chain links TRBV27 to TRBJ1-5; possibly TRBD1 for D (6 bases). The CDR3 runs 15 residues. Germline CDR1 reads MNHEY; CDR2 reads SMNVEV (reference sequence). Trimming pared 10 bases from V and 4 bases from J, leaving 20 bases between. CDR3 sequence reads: CANSWTGAGNQPQHF. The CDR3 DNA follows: TGTGCCAACTCCTGGACGGGGGCGGGAAATCAGCCCCAGCATTTT.

CDR3: CASSPDRTEAFF. The CDR3 DNA reads as TGCGCCAGCAGCCCCGACAGGACTGAAGCTTTCTTT. The V gene is TRBV5-1, the J gene TRBJ1-1, with D perhaps TRBD1 (6 bases). Germline CDR1 reads SGHRS; CDR2 reads YFSETQ. Trimming shortened V by 4 bases and J by 5 bases, and 9 bases separated the two germline ends. CDR3 length equals 12 residues.

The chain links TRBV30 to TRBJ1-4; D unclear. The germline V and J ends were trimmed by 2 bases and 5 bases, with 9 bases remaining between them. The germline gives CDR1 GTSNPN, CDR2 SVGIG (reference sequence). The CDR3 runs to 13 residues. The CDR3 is CAWSRRQNEKLFF. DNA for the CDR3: TGTGCCTGGAGTCGCAGGCAAAATGAAAAACTGTTTTTT.

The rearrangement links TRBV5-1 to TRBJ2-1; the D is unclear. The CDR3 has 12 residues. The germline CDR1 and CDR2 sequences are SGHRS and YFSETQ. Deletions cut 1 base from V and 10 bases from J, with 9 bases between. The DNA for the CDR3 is TGCGCCAGCAGCTTGCTGTCCTCCGAGCAGTTCTTC. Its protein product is CASSLLSSEQFF.

CDR3: CASSDLPAGFSTDTQYF. DNA of the CDR3: TGTGCCAGCAGTGACCTCCCAGCGGGATTTAGCACAGATACGCAGTATTTT. V usage is TRBV6-4 and J usage is TRBJ2-3; 7 bases line up with TRBD2. The CDR3 runs 17 residues. The J segment lost 0 bases and the V segment lost 2 bases, leaving 8 bases of the junction unmatched. Germline CDR1 reads MRHNA; CDR2 reads SNTAGT.

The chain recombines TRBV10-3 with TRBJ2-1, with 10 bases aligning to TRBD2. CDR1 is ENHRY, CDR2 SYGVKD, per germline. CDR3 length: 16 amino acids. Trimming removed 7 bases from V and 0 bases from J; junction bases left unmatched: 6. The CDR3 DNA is TGTGCCATCACCGCTAGCGGGAGTTCCTCCTACAATGAGCAGTTCTTC. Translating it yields CAITASGSSSYNEQFF.

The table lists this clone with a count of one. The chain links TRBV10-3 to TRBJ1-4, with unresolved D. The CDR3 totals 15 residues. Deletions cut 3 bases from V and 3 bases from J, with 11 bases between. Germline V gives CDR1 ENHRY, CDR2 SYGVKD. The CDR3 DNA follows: TGTGCCATCAGTGATCCGAAGCGTGCTAATGAAAAACTGTTTTTT. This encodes CAISDPKRANEKLFF.

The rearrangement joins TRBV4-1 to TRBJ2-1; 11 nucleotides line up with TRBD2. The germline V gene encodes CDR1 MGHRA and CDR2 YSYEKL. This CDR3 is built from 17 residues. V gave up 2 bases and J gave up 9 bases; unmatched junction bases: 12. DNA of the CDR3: TGCGCCAGCAGCCAAAAGGTAGGGCTAGCGGGAGGTCGTGAGCAGTTCTTC. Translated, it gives CASSQKVGLAGGREQFF.

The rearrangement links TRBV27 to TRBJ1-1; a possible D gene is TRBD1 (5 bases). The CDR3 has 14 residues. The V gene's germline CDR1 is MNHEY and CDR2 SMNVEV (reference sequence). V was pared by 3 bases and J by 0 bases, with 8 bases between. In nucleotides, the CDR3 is TGTGCCAGCAGTTTCAGGGTTATGAACACTGAAGCTTTCTTT. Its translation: CASSFRVMNTEAFF.

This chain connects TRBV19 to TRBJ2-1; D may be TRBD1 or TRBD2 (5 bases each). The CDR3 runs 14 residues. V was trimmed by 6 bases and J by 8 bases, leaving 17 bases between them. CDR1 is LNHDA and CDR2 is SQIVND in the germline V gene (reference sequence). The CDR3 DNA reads TGTGCCAGTAGGGGTCATGGGGGTAGAGATGAGCAGTTCTTC. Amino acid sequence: CASRGHGGRDEQFF.

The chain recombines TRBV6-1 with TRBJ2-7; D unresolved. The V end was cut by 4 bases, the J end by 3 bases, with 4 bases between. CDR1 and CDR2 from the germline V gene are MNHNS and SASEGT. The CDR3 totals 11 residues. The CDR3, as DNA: TGTGCCAGCAGTGCTCACTACGAGCAGTACTTC. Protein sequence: CASSAHYEQYF.

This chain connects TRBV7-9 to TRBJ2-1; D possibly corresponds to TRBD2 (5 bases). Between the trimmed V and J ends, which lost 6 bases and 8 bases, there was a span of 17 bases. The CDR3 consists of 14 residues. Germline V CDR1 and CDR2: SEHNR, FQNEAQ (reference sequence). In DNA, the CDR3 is TGTGCCAGCAGTTCGGGGAGAGGCGGTTATGAGCAGTTCTTC. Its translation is CASSSGRGGYEQFF.